The sequence of this TCR beta chain was determined in a study of neurological immune-mediated disorders. Regarding the study as a whole: HTLV-1-associated myelopathy had the most TCR clonal expansion, whereas multiple sclerosis had the least (lower than in healthy controls).

The cDNA was synthesized by means of template-switch 5'RACE, which was carried out with 10-nucleotide random UMIs. TCRdb processed the 5' RACE reads anew with MiXCR; each CDR3 protein has one entry. The sample lists 30,000 to 45,000 distinct CDR3 sequences; around a tenth were seen once. This clonotype was found many times. What it recognizes is unknown. CDR3 length: 14 amino acids. Trimming took off 0 bases at V and 4 bases at J, with 12 bases between the two ends. Germline V gene lookup returns CDR1 SQVTM and CDR2 ANQGSEA. The chain uses TRBV29-1 and TRBJ1-2; no definite D call. The sequence was collected from a woman in her thirties with HTLV-1-associated myelopathy (HAM/TSP). Sample: CD4+ T cells from blood. In DNA, the CDR3 is TGCAGCGTTGAAGAACTCAGCGGAGGCTATGGCTACACCTTC. Translating it yields CSVEELSGGYGYTF.